This T cell receptor beta chain originates from a study of blood T cell repertoires in COVID-19. Recruits, aged about 18 to 89 years, lived in 24 US areas. The germline gives CDR1 LGHDT, CDR2 YNNKEL (reference sequence). The CDR3 contains 17 residues. The V and J ends lost 1 base and 7 bases, in that order; junction bases with no gene match: 8. TCRdb's copy holds only in-frame clones and misses some; the assay was immunoSEQ multiplex PCR. The profile shows under 300,000 clones, around 90% of them singletons. The chain has TRBV3-1 (or the pseudogene TRBV3-2) and TRBJ2-1; 12 nucleotides align to TRBD2. The sample comprised PBMCs or T cells enriched from blood (not recorded which). The source of this sequence is a woman in her thirties or forties who had recovered from COVID-19. CDR3 residues: CASSQGGLAGKVNEQFF. The CDR3 nucleotides are TGTGCCAGCAGCCAAGGCGGACTAGCGGGAAAGGTTAATGAGCAGTTCTTC.